This T cell receptor beta chain was identified in a study of glioma-infiltrating T cells after dendritic cell vaccination. Time point of the sample: after dendritic cell vaccination, including at tumor progression/relapse. V was pared by 1 base and J by 9 bases, with 9 bases between. Germline V gene sequence: CDR1 MNHNS, CDR2 SASEGT. The CDR3 is 13 amino acids. Only in-frame clones appear in the TCRdb table, and some are missing; sequencing was by immunoSEQ multiplex PCR. The sample has 75,000 to 85,000 clones, roughly 91% seen once. Sequences were derived from blood, sampled after dendritic cell vaccination. The origin of this receptor is a human donor with glioblastoma. The chain is built from TRBV6-1 and TRBJ2-2; no firm D call. CDR3: CASSEERYRELFF. In nucleotides, the CDR3 is TGTGCCAGCAGTGAAGAAAGATACAGGGAGCTGTTTTTT.